These T cell receptor beta chains were read from a single sample in a study of beta chain features in type 1 diabetes. Libraries were prepared by immunoSEQ multiplex PCR; TCRdb keeps only in-frame clonotypes and omits some of them. The profile covers 160,000 or so clones, with roughly 65% appearing a single time and about 0.081% taken by the ten largest. Sequencing was carried out using naive CD4+ T cells from blood. The receptors come from a man aged 25-45 years with type 1 diabetes. The CDR3 runs from the conserved cysteine through the conserved F or W. A D gene is named only where the DNA matches it firmly. The size of a clone is reported for some rows only, either as once, few or many, or as a class for expanded clones.

J: TRBJ2-3
D: -
size: -
V: TRBV29-1
DNA: TGCAGCGCCGGACCCAAGGCCACAGATACGCAGTATTTT
CDR3: CSAGPKATDTQYF

J: TRBJ2-3
D: -
size: few
V: TRBV15
DNA: TGTGCCACCAGCAGAGAGCGGATCCAGGGAGCAGATACGCAGTATTTT
CDR3: CATSRERIQGADTQYF

J: TRBJ2-7
D: -
size: -
V: TRBV30
DNA: TGTGCCTGGAGTCGGGTGTCTCAAGCCGAGCAGTACTTC
CDR3: CAWSRVSQAEQYF

J: TRBJ2-5
D: TRBD1
size: -
V: TRBV5-1
DNA: TGCGCCAGCAGCGGGACAGGGGAAGAGACCCAGTACTTC
CDR3: CASSGTGEETQYF

J: TRBJ2-1
D: -
size: -
V: TRBV4-3
DNA: TGCGCCAGCAGCCAAGATAGGTTGGGAGGTGAGCAGTTCTTC
CDR3: CASSQDRLGGEQFF

J: TRBJ2-2
D: -
size: once
V: TRBV30
DNA: TGTGCCTGGATTCCGAAAAACACCGGGGAGCTGTTTTTT
CDR3: CAWIPKNTGELFF

J: TRBJ2-2
D: TRBD1
size: -
V: TRBV7-9
DNA: TGTGCCAGCAGCGGACAGGGATATCACACCGGGGAGCTGTTTTTT
CDR3: CASSGQGYHTGELFF

J: TRBJ2-7
D: -
size: -
V: TRBV5-1
DNA: TGCGCCAGCAACGACCACTACGAGCAGTACTTC
CDR3: CASNDHYEQYF

J: TRBJ2-1
D: -
size: -
V: TRBV30
DNA: TGTGCCTGGAGCGTGGAGTCAGCGAGTCTCCACTACAATGAGCAGTTCTTC
CDR3: CAWSVESASLHYNEQFF

J: TRBJ1-2
D: -
size: -
V: TRBV29-1
DNA: TGCAGCGTTGAAGGCCATACCGCCTATGGCTACACCTTC
CDR3: CSVEGHTAYGYTF

J: TRBJ2-3
D: -
size: -
V: TRBV28
DNA: TGTGCCAGCAGTGAGACACAAAGCACAGATACGCAGTATTTT
CDR3: CASSETQSTDTQYF

J: TRBJ1-1
D: -
size: once
V: TRBV30
DNA: TGTGCCTGGACTAAACAGCTGAACACTGAAGCTTTCTTT
CDR3: CAWTKQLNTEAFF

J: TRBJ2-3
D: TRBD2
size: -
V: TRBV29-1
DNA: TGCAGCGTTGAAAGTCGCCTAGCGGGACCCTCAGATACGCAGTATTTT
CDR3: CSVESRLAGPSDTQYF

J: TRBJ1-6
D: TRBD1
size: -
V: TRBV14
DNA: TGTGCCAGCAGGCCGACAGGGATTAATTCACCCCTCCACTTT
CDR3: CASRPTGINSPLHF

J: TRBJ2-1
D: TRBD1
size: -
V: TRBV5-6
DNA: TGTGCCAGCAGCCTACTCGGACAGGAAATATTCAATGAGCAGTTCTTC
CDR3: CASSLLGQEIFNEQFF

J: TRBJ2-3
D: -
size: -
V: TRBV5-1
DNA: TGCGCCAGCAGCTCGTCATCCGGAGATACGCAGTATTTT
CDR3: CASSSSSGDTQYF

J: TRBJ2-5
D: -
size: -
V: TRBV4-1
DNA: TGCGCCAGCAGCCACCCACCGGACGAGACCCAGTACTTC
CDR3: CASSHPPDETQYF

J: TRBJ2-1
D: -
size: few
V: TRBV9
DNA: TGTGCCAGCAGCGTAGTCGGGGGCAACTACAATGAGCAGTTCTTC
CDR3: CASSVVGGNYNEQFF

J: TRBJ1-2
D: -
size: -
V: TRBV30
DNA: TGTGCCTGGAGTGTAAGCTTTAGGATATCTGGCTATGGCTACACCTTC
CDR3: CAWSVSFRISGYGYTF

J: TRBJ2-5
D: -
size: -
V: TRBV29-1
DNA: TGCAGCGTTGACAGGAGCCAAGAGACCCAGTACTTC
CDR3: CSVDRSQETQYF

J: TRBJ1-1
D: -
size: -
V: TRBV14
DNA: TGTGCCAGCAGCCAAGACAGGAACACTGAAGCTTTCTTT
CDR3: CASSQDRNTEAFF

J: TRBJ2-7
D: TRBD1
size: -
V: TRBV14
DNA: TGTGCCAGCAGCTTTCGACAGGGTCGGCTGGACGAGCAGTACTTC
CDR3: CASSFRQGRLDEQYF

J: TRBJ1-2
D: -
size: -
V: TRBV7-2
DNA: TGTGCCAGCAGCTTGACAGCCTATGGCTACACCTTC
CDR3: CASSLTAYGYTF

J: TRBJ2-7
D: -
size: few
V: TRBV5-1
DNA: TGCGCCAGCAGCTCCCGGGACAATTACGAGCAGTACTTC
CDR3: CASSSRDNYEQYF

J: TRBJ1-2
D: -
size: -
V: TRBV4-3
DNA: TGCGCCAGCAGCCAAGATTTCCAGGGATGGGATGGCTACACCTTC
CDR3: CASSQDFQGWDGYTF

J: TRBJ1-2
D: TRBD1
size: few
V: TRBV30
DNA: TGTGCCTGTTTACAGGGGAAGGGTTATGGCTACACCTTC
CDR3: CACLQGKGYGYTF

J: TRBJ2-5
D: -
size: -
V: TRBV14
DNA: TGTGCCAGCAGCCAAAAGATCTGGGAGGAGACCCAGTACTTC
CDR3: CASSQKIWEETQYF

J: TRBJ1-2
D: -
size: -
V: TRBV29-1
DNA: TGCAGCGTCGATGTCTCTCCAGGAGGCTATGGCTACACCTTC
CDR3: CSVDVSPGGYGYTF

J: TRBJ2-4
D: -
size: few
V: TRBV13
DNA: TGTGCCAGCAGCCGAAAAAACATTCAGTACTTC
CDR3: CASSRKNIQYF

J: TRBJ2-5
D: -
size: few
V: TRBV10-3
DNA: TGTGCCACCTTGGGCTTAAGGGGGAATCAAGAGACCCAGTACTTC
CDR3: CATLGLRGNQETQYF

J: TRBJ2-3
D: TRBD2
size: -
V: TRBV2
DNA: TGTGCCAGCAGTGAAGCCCTAGCGGGGGGGCGCACAGATACGCAGTATTTT
CDR3: CASSEALAGGRTDTQYF

J: TRBJ1-2
D: TRBD1
size: -
V: TRBV30
DNA: TGTGCCTGGAGTGGGACAGGGGGCTACTATGGCTACACCTTC
CDR3: CAWSGTGGYYGYTF